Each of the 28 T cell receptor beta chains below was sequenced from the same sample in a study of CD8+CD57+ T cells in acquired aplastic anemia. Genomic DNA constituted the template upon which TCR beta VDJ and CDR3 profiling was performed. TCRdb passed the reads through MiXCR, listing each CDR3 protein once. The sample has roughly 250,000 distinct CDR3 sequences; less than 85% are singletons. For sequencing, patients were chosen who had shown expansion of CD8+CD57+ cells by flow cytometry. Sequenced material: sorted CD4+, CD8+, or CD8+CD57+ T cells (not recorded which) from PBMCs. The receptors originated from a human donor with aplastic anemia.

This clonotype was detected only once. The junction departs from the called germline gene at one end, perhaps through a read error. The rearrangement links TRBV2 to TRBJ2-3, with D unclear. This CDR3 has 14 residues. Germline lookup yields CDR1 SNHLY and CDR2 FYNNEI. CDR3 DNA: TGTGCCAGCAGTGATGTGGCGCGGAACGCTGAGGCTTTTTTT. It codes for CASSDVARNAEAFF.

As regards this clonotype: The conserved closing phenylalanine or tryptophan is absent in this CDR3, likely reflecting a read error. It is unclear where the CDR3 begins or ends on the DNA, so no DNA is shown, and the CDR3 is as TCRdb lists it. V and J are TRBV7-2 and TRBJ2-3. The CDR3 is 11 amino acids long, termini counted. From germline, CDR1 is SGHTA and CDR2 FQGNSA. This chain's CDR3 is CASSSSETQYV.

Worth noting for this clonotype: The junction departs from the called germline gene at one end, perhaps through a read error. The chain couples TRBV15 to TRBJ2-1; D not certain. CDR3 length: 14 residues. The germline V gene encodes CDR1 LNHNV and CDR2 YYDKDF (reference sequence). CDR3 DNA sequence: TGTGCCAGCAGTCGGACGGCGTTCTACTATGAGCAGTTCTTC. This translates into CASSRTAFYYEQFF.

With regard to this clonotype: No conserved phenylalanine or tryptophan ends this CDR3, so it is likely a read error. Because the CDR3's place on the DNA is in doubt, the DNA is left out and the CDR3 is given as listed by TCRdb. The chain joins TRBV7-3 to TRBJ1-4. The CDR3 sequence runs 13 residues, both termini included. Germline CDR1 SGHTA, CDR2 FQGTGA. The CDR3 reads CASSPLDSGNKRP.

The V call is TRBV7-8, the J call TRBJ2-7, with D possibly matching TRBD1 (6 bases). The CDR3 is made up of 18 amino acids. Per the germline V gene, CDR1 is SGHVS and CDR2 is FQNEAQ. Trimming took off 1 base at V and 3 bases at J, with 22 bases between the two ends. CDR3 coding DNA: TGTGCCAGCAGCTTAGATGCAGGTCGGACAGCCCTTTACTACGAGCAGTACGTC. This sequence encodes CASSLDAGRTALYYEQYV.

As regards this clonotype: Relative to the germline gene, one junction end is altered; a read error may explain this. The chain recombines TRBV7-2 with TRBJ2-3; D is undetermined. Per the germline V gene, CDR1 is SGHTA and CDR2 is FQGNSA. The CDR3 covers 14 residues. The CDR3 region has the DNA TGTGCCAGCAGCTTTGCTCCAGACGCGGCAGCCCATTCCTTT. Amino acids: CASSFAPDAAAHSF.

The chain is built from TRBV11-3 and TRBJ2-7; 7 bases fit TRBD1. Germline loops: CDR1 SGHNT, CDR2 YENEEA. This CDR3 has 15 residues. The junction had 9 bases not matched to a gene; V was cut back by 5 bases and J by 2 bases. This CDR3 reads CASSPSPTGAYEQYF. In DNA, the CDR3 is TGTGCCAGCAGCCCAAGCCCAACAGGGGCCTACGAGCAGTACTTC.

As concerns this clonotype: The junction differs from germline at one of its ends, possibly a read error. Written as DNA, the CDR3 is TGTGCCAGCGGGGACGGGGCCGACGATACCCAGTCTTTT. The encoded protein is CASGDGADDTQSF. The V and J genes are TRBV2 and TRBJ2-3; D possibly matches TRBD1 or TRBD2 (5 bases each). The CDR3 covers 13 residues. CDR1 is SNHLY, CDR2 FYNNEI, per germline.

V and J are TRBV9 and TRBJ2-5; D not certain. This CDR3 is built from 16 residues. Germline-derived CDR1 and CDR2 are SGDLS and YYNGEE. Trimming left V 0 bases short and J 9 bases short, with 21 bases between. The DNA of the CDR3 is TGTGCCAGCAGCGTAGGGTCAGATACGCGGTATTTTGCCCAGTACTTC. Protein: CASSVGSDTRYFAQYF. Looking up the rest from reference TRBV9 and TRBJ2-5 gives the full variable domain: DSGVTQTPKHLITATGQRVTLRCSPRSGDLSVYWYQQSLDQGLQFLIQYYNGEERAKGNILERFSAQQFPDLHSELNLSSLELGDSALYFCASSVGSDTRYFAQYFGPGTRLLVL.

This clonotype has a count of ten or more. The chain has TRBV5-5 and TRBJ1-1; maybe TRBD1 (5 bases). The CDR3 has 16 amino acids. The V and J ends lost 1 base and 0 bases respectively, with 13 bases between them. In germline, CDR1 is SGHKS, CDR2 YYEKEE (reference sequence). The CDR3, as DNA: TGTGCCAGCAGCTTGTACGCAGGGACCATGAACACTGAAGCTTTCTTT. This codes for CASSLYAGTMNTEAFF.

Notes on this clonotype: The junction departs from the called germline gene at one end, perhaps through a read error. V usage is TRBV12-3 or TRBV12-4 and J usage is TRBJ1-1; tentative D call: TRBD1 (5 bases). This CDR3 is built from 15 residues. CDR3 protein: CASSSGVSGYTEASF. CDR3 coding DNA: TGTGCCAGCAGTTCGGGGGTCTCAGGCTACACTGAAGCTTCCTTT.

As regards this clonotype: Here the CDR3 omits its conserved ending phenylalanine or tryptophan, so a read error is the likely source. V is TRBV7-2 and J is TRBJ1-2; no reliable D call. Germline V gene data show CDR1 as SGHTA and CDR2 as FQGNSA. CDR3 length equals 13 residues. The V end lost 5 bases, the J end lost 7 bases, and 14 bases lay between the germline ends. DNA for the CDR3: TGTGCCAGCAGCCAAGCCCTAGCACGTGGCTACACCTAC. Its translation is CASSQALARGYTY.

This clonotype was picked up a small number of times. The CDR3, as DNA: TGTGCCAGCAGCTTAGACGGGGAGACCCAGTACTTC. Its translation is CASSLDGETQYF. The chain combines TRBV7-6 with TRBJ2-5; no clear D gene. V lost 1 base to trimming and J lost 5 bases, with 5 bases between them. Germline V gene sequence: CDR1 SGHVS, CDR2 FNYEAQ. This CDR3 comprises 12 residues.

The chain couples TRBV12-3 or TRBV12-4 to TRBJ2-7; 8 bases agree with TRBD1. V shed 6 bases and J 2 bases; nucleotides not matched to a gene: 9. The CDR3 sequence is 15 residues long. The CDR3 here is CASSPRSGQAYEQYF. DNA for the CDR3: TGTGCCAGCAGCCCCAGATCGGGACAGGCCTACGAGCAGTACTTC.

In DNA form, the CDR3 reads TGCGCCAGCAGCTTGGAAGGAGCAACTAAGAGCGATGAGCAGTTCTTC. Translating it yields CASSLEGATKSDEQFF. V is TRBV5-1 and J is TRBJ2-1, with D unresolved. This CDR3 comprises 16 residues. With 0 bases removed from V and 8 bases from J, the gap between germline ends came to 18 bases. Germline-derived CDR1 and CDR2 are SGHRS and YFSETQ. The complete variable domain, with remaining parts taken from reference TRBV5-1 and TRBJ2-1, reads KAGVTQTPRYLIKTRGQQVTLSCSPISGHRSVSWYQQTPGQGLQFLFEYFSETQRNKGNFPGRFSGRQFSNSRSEMNVSTLELGDSALYLCASSLEGATKSDEQFFGPGTRLTVL.

Here the CDR3 DNA reads TGTGCCAGCAGCTCGCGGACAGGGACTAACTATGGCTACTACGAGCAGTACGTC. It specifies CASSSRTGTNYGYYEQYV. The chain combines TRBV7-3 with TRBJ2-7; possibly TRBD1 for D (8 bases). The V and J ends lost 4 bases and 3 bases respectively, with 25 bases between them. CDR3 size: 18 residues. Germline-derived CDR1 and CDR2 are SGHTA and FQGTGA.

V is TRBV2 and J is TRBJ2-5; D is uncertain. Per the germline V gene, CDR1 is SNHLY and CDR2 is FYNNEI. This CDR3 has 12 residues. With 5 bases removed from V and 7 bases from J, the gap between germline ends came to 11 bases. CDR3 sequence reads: CASSRQDGTQYF. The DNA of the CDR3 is TGTGCCAGCAGTCGCCAGGACGGGACCCAGTACTTC.

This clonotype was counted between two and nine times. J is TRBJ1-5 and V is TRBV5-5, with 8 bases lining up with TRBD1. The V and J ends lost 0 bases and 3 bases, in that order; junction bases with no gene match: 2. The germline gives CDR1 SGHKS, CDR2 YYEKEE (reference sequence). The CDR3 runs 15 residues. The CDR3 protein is CASSLDRGYNQPQHF. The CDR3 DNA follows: TGTGCCAGCAGCTTGGACAGGGGGTACAATCAGCCCCAGCATTTT.

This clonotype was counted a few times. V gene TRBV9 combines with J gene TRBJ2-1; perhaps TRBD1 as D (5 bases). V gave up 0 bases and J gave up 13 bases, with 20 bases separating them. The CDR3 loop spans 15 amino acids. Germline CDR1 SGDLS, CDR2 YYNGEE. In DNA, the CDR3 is TGTGCCAGCAGCGTAGGGGGCTCGAGAAATCAGCCCCAGTTCTTC. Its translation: CASSVGGSRNQPQFF.

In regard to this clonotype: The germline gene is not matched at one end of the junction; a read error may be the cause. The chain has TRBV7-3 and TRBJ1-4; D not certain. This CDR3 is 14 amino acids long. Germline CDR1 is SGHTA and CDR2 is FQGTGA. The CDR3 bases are TGCGCCGGCAGCCAAGAGATCTTCTTAGAAAAACTGTTTTTT. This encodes CAGSQEIFLEKLFF.

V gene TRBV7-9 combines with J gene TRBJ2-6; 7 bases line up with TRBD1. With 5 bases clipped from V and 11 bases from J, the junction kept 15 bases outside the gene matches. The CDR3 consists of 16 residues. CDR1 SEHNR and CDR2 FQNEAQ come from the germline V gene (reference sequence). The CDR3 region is CASSGTVSQRQHVLTF. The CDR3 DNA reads TGTGCCAGCAGCGGGACAGTATCACAGCGGCAGCACGTCCTGACTTTC.

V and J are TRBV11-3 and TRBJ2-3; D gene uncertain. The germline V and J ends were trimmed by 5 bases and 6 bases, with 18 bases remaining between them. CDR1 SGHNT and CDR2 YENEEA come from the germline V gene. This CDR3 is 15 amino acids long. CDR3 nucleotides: TGTGCCAGCAGCCCCGTTGAGGCAATCGAGGATACGCAGTATTTT. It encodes CASSPVEAIEDTQYF.

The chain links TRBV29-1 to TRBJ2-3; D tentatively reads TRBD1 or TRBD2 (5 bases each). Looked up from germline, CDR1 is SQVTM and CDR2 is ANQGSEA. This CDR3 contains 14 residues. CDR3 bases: TGCGCCGCGACCGGGGCAGAAAGTCCAGATACGCAGTATTTT. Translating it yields CAATGAESPDTQYF.

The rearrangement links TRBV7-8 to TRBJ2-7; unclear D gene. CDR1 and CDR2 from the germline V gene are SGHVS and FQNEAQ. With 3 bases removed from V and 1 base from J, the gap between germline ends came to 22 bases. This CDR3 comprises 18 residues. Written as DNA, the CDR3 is TGTGCCAGCAGCTTTCATCCAGACGCCGAAACGCTTTCCTACGAGCAGTACGTC. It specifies CASSFHPDAETLSYEQYV.

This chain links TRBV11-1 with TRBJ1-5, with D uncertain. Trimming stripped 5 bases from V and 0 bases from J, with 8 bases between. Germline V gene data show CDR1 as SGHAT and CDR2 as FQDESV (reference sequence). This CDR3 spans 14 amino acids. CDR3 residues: CASSDGCSNQPQHF. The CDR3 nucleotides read TGTGCCAGCAGCGATGGTTGTAGCAATCAGCCCCAGCATTTT.

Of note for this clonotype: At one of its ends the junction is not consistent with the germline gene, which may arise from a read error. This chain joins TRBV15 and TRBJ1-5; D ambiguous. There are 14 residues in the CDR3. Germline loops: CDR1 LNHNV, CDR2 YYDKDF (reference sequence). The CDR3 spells CASSEAYSTQQQHF. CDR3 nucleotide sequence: TGTGCCAGCAGTGAAGCCTATAGCACCCAGCAGCAGCACTTT.

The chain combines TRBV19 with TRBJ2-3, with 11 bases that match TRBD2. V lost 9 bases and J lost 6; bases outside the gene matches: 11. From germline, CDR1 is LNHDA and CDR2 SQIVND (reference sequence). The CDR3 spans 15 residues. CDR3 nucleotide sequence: TGTGCCAGCAGTGTCCTAGCGGGAGGCTACGATACGCAGTATTTT. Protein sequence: CASSVLAGGYDTQYF.

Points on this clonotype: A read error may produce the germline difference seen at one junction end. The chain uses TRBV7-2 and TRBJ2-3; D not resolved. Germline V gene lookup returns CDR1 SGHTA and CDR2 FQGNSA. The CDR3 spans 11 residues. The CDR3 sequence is CASSLAGTPDF. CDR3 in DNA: TGTGCCAGCAGCTTAGCAGGTACTCCCGATTTT.